The 23 T cell receptor beta chains reported below all come from one sample, sequenced in a study of PD-1 blockade in classical Hodgkin lymphoma. The data were produced by immunoSEQ multiplex PCR, yet TCRdb's version contains in-frame clones alone and is incomplete. The sample has tens of thousands of clones; 89% are singletons. Following autologous stem cell transplantation, relapse occurred in every patient, and exposure to brentuximab vedotin varied. Here the sequenced sample was peripheral blood mononuclear cells (PBMCs), taken at baseline. The receptor set was obtained from a human donor with classical Hodgkin lymphoma.

The V call is TRBV25-1, the J call TRBJ2-7, with D perhaps being TRBD1 or TRBD2 (5 bases each). The CDR3 sequence is 13 residues long. Trimming cost V 4 bases and J 4 bases, with 11 bases left between them. CDR1 and CDR2 from the germline V gene are MGHDK and SYGVNS. CDR3 sequence: CASSVGDPYEQYF. The CDR3 DNA reads TGTGCCAGCAGTGTGGGGGACCCTTACGAGCAGTACTTC.

V usage is TRBV28 and J usage is TRBJ2-7; D is possibly TRBD1 or TRBD2 (5 bases each). Per the germline V gene, CDR1 is MDHEN and CDR2 is SYDVKM. V lost 2 bases to trimming and J lost 2 bases, with 16 bases between them. The CDR3 extends over 16 amino acids. CDR3 sequence (DNA): TGTGCCAGCAGTTTAAGGGCAGGGACCCTTACCTACGAGCAGTACTTC. Protein product: CASSLRAGTLTYEQYF.

The chain combines TRBV27 with TRBJ2-1; D gene uncertain. The length of the CDR3 is 14 residues. Germline values: CDR1 MNHEY, CDR2 SMNVEV (reference sequence). V was trimmed by 6 bases and J by 0 bases, leaving 9 bases between them. The CDR3 nucleotides read TGTGCCAGCAGGACCTTCAGCTCCTACAATGAGCAGTTCTTC. This codes for CASRTFSSYNEQFF.

The chain recombines TRBV11-2 with TRBJ2-1; D uncertain. This CDR3 comprises 17 residues. V was clipped by 0 bases and J by 3 bases, with 15 bases between them. Germline CDR1 SGHAT, CDR2 FQNNGV. The CDR3 is CASSLDQPRRLYNEQFF. CDR3 in DNA: TGTGCCAGCAGCTTAGATCAGCCGCGGAGACTCTACAATGAGCAGTTCTTC.

This sequence joins TRBV5-1 and TRBJ2-3; 12 nucleotides line up with TRBD2. This CDR3 contains 17 residues. The germline V gene has CDR1 SGHRS and CDR2 YFSETQ. V lost 4 bases, J lost 1 base, and 7 bases stayed unmatched. CDR3: CASSDPGLAGRTDTQYF. The CDR3 region has the DNA TGCGCCAGCAGCGACCCTGGACTAGCGGGGCGCACAGATACGCAGTATTTT.

The rearrangement joins TRBV30 to TRBJ1-2; D remains unclear. CDR1 and CDR2 from the germline V gene are GTSNPN and SVGIG (reference sequence). This CDR3 is 11 amino acids long. The V end was cut by 3 bases, the J end by 7 bases, with 9 bases between. The CDR3 DNA is TGTGCCTGGAGCAACCGGGTTGGCTACACCTTC. This encodes CAWSNRVGYTF.

The CDR3 nucleotides are TGTGCCAGCTCACCGGAGAAAAGCGGGAGTCGGGACACCGGGGAGCTGTTTTTT. This codes for CASSPEKSGSRDTGELFF. The rearrangement uses TRBV18 and TRBJ2-2, with 8 bases fitting TRBD2. Germline trimming cut 3 bases from V and 3 bases from J; bases unmatched to any gene: 12. The CDR3 spans 18 residues. From germline, CDR1 is KGHSH and CDR2 LQKENI.

The chain combines TRBV27 with TRBJ2-1, with 8 positions matching TRBD2. This CDR3 region has 15 residues. Germline CDR1 MNHEY, CDR2 SMNVEV (reference sequence). V lost 3 bases and J lost 3; bases outside the gene matches: 4. The CDR3 sequence is CASSFAGGNYNEQFF. CDR3 coding DNA: TGTGCCAGCAGTTTCGCGGGAGGAAACTACAATGAGCAGTTCTTC.

This chain joins TRBV7-9 and TRBJ2-1; 8 bases align to TRBD1. Germline CDR1 is SEHNR and CDR2 is FQNEAQ (reference sequence). This CDR3 is 14 amino acids long. V was clipped by 7 bases and J by 3 bases; unmatched bases: 5. Here the CDR3 reads CASKKGTGYNEQFF. DNA for the CDR3: TGTGCCAGCAAAAAAGGGACAGGCTACAATGAGCAGTTCTTC.

V and J are TRBV9 and TRBJ2-3; D call uncertain. CDR3 length: 15 amino acids. The germline CDR1 and CDR2 sequences are SGDLS and YYNGEE. With 0 bases removed from V and 2 bases from J, the gap between germline ends came to 10 bases. CDR3 nucleotide sequence: TGTGCCAGCAGCGTAGATCCCGAGCCCACAGATACGCAGTATTTT. Its protein product is CASSVDPEPTDTQYF.

The chain combines TRBV4-1 with TRBJ2-7; the match to TRBD2 covers 10 bases. The V and J ends lost 4 bases and 3 bases, in that order; junction bases with no gene match: 6. The CDR3 totals 15 residues. CDR1 is MGHRA and CDR2 is YSYEKL in the germline V gene. The CDR3 loop is CASSPFLAGVYEQYF. The CDR3 nucleotides are TGCGCCAGCAGCCCATTCCTAGCGGGAGTCTACGAGCAGTACTTC.

Only a few counts were recorded for this clone. The gene calls are TRBV4-2 and TRBJ1-5, with a weak D call TRBD1 (6 bases). Trimming stripped 0 bases from V and 0 bases from J, with 9 bases between. Germline CDR1 is LGHNA and CDR2 is YNFKEQ. The CDR3 runs to 16 residues. CDR3 sequence (DNA): TGTGCCAGCAGCCAAGATACGACAGGTAGCAATCAGCCCCAGCATTTT. This encodes CASSQDTTGSNQPQHF.

The chain links TRBV28 to TRBJ2-7, with D possibly being TRBD1 or TRBD2 (5 bases each). V lost 6 bases and J lost 1, with 16 bases in between. CDR3 length: 15 residues. Per the germline V gene, CDR1 is MDHEN and CDR2 is SYDVKM. The CDR3 DNA reads as TGTGCCAGCAGCTCCTTTGGGACGGCGTCCTACGAGCAGTACTTC. Protein sequence: CASSSFGTASYEQYF.

The table lists this clone with a count of one. The V call is TRBV30, the J call TRBJ2-2; no reliable D call. The CDR3 runs 12 residues. From germline, CDR1 is GTSNPN and CDR2 SVGIG (reference sequence). Trimming shortened V by 4 bases and J by 6 bases, and 9 bases separated the two germline ends. Written as DNA, the CDR3 is TGTGCCTGGAATCTTGTTGCCGGGGAGCTGTTTTTT. Its protein product is CAWNLVAGELFF. The entire variable domain, with the rest obtained from reference TRBV30 and TRBJ2-2, is as follows: SQTIHQWPATLVQPVGSPLSLECTVEGTSNPNLYWYRQAAGRGLQLLFYSVGIGQISSEVPQNLSASRPQDRQFILSSKKLLLSDSGFYLCAWNLVAGELFFGEGSRLTVL.

This clone occurred once. This chain links TRBV11-2 with TRBJ2-7, with 11 bases that match TRBD2. V gave up 2 bases and J gave up 2 bases; unmatched junction bases: 5. The CDR3 extends over 16 amino acids. Germline lookup yields CDR1 SGHAT and CDR2 FQNNGV. The CDR3 region has the DNA TGTGCCAGCAGCTTATTTACTAGCGGGAGAACCTACGAGCAGTACTTC. This translates into CASSLFTSGRTYEQYF. The complete variable domain, with remaining parts taken from reference TRBV11-2 and TRBJ2-7, reads EAGVAQSPRYKIIEKRQSVAFWCNPISGHATLYWYQQILGQGPKLLIQFQNNGVVDDSQLPKDRFSAERLKGVDSTLKIQPAKLEDSAVYLCASSLFTSGRTYEQYFGPGTRLTVT.

The chain couples TRBV27 to TRBJ1-4; no clear D gene. Per germline, CDR1 MNHEY and CDR2 SMNVEV (reference sequence). There are 15 residues in the CDR3. Trimming cost V 4 bases and J 0 bases, with 9 bases left between them. The CDR3 nucleotides read TGTGCCAGCAGTTCCACAGATTCAACTAATGAAAAACTGTTTTTT. This encodes CASSSTDSTNEKLFF.

As regards this clone: Sequence at one end of the junction differs from germline and may be a read error. The V gene is TRBV6-1, the J gene TRBJ2-7; 7 positions agree with TRBD1. The CDR3 totals 13 residues. The germline V gene has CDR1 MNHNS and CDR2 SASEGT. The DNA of the CDR3 is TGTGCCAGCACTGAAAGGACAGGCGACGAGCAGTACTTC. Translation: CASTERTGDEQYF.

DNA for the CDR3: TGTGCCAGCAGCCCGTTGGACAGGGTCCACGAGCAGTACTTC. This encodes CASSPLDRVHEQYF. The chain links TRBV5-4 to TRBJ2-7; 8 nucleotides match TRBD1. The CDR3 covers 14 residues. Germline CDR1 and CDR2: SGHNT and YYREEE (reference sequence). V dropped 4 bases and J dropped 5; count of bases not matched to a gene: 8.

J is TRBJ1-2 and V is TRBV5-1, with 7 bases aligning to TRBD1. V gave up 6 bases and J gave up 2 bases; unmatched junction bases: 4. The germline gives CDR1 SGHRS, CDR2 YFSETQ. There are 13 residues in the CDR3. The CDR3 is CASTKTGNYGYTF. The CDR3, as DNA: TGCGCCAGCACCAAGACAGGGAACTATGGCTACACCTTC.

V gene TRBV27 combines with J gene TRBJ1-6; 7 nucleotides line up with TRBD1. Germline trimming cut 3 bases from V and 2 bases from J; bases unmatched to any gene: 4. Germline V lookup: CDR1 MNHEY, CDR2 SMNVEV (reference sequence). This CDR3 is 16 amino acids long. The CDR3 bases are TGTGCCAGCAGTTTCGGGACAGCCACCTATAATTCACCCCTCCACTTT. It encodes CASSFGTATYNSPLHF.

This chain connects TRBV7-6 to TRBJ2-7; D possibly corresponds to TRBD1 (5 bases). Germline values: CDR1 SGHVS, CDR2 FNYEAQ. Trimming pared 1 base from V and 5 bases from J, leaving 15 bases between. This CDR3 region has 15 residues. The CDR3 protein is CASSLEDNPTNEQYF. In nucleotides, the CDR3 is TGTGCCAGCAGCTTAGAGGACAACCCCACAAACGAGCAGTACTTC.

This chain links TRBV27 with TRBJ1-2; D might be TRBD1 (5 bases). This CDR3 spans 11 amino acids. Germline lookup yields CDR1 MNHEY and CDR2 SMNVEV (reference sequence). Trimming took 5 bases from V and 10 from J, leaving 11 bases between them. CDR3 protein: CASSAAGHYTF. CDR3 DNA: TGTGCCAGCAGTGCCGCAGGGCACTACACCTTC.

The chain uses TRBV7-9 and TRBJ1-4; D not resolved. This CDR3 contains 14 residues. V dropped 3 bases and J dropped 2 bases, with 7 bases sitting between them. Germline CDR1 is SEHNR and CDR2 is FQNEAQ (reference sequence). The CDR3 spells CASSFGSTNEKLFF. CDR3 nucleotides: TGTGCCAGCAGCTTCGGGAGCACTAATGAAAAACTGTTTTTT.